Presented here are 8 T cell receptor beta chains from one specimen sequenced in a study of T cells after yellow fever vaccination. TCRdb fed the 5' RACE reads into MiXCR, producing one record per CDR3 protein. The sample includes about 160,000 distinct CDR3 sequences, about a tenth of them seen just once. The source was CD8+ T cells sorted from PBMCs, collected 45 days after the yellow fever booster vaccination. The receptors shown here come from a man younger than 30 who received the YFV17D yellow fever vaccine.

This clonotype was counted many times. This CDR3 is CASSQDMTLYYEQYF. The CDR3 nucleotides read TGCGCCAGCAGCCAAGATATGACCCTATACTACGAGCAGTACTTC. V gene TRBV4-3 combines with J gene TRBJ2-7; D is unclear. V lost 0 bases, J lost 3 bases, and 12 bases lay in between. Germline assignment: CDR1 LGHNA and CDR2 YSLEER. The length of the CDR3 is 15 residues.

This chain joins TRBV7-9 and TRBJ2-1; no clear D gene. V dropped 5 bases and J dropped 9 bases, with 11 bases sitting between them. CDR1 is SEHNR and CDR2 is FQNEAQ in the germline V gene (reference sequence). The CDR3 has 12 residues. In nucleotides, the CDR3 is TGTGCCAGCAGCCTAAATGCGGCTGAGCAGTTCTTC. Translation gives CASSLNAAEQFF.

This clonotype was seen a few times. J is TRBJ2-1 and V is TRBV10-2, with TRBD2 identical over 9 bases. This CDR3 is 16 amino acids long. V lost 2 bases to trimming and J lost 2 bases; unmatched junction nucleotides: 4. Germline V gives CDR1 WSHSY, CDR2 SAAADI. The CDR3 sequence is CASSEAGLATYNEQFF. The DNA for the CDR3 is TGCGCCAGCAGTGAGGCGGGACTAGCCACCTACAATGAGCAGTTCTTC.

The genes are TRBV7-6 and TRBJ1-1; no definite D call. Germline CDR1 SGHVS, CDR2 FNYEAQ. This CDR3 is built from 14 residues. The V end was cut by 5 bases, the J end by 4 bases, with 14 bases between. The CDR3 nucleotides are TGTGCCAGCAGCCTTGAACGTTTGGGCACTGAAGCTTTCTTT. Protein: CASSLERLGTEAFF.

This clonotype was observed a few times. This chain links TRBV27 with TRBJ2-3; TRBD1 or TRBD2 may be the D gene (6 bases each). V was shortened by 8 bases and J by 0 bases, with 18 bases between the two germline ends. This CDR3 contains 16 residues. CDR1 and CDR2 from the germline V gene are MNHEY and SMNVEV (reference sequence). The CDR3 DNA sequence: TGTGCCAGCTCCCCCGGCTGGGGGGCTAGCACAGATACGCAGTATTTT. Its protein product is CASSPGWGASTDTQYF.

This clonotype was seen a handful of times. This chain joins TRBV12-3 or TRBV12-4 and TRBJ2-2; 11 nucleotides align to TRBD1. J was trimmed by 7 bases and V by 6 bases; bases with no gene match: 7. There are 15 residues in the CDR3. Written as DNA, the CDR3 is TGTGCCAGCAGCCCGAGGGACAGGGGGGACGGGGAGCTGTTTTTT. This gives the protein CASSPRDRGDGELFF.

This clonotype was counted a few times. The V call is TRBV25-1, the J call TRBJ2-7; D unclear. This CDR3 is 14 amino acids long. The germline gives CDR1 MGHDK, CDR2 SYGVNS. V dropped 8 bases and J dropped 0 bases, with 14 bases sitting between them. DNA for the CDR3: TGTGCCAGCGGACCGTTATCCGACTCCTACGAGCAGTACGTC. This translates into CASGPLSDSYEQYV.

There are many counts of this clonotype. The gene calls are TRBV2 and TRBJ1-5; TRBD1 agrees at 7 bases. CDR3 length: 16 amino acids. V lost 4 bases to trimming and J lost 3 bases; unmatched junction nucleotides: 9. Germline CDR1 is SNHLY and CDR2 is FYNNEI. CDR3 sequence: CASSGGGRGINQPQHF. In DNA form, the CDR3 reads TGTGCCAGCAGTGGGGGCGGCAGGGGGATCAATCAGCCCCAGCATTTT.